This T cell receptor (beta chain) was obtained from a study of T cells after yellow fever vaccination (dated by TCRdb to the late 2010s). Turning to the overall study: The SMART-Seq v4 Ultra Low Input RNA kit was used to prepare libraries from fractions with low cell numbers. Bulk TCR alpha and beta repertoires were sequenced longitudinally to track T-cell clones before and after primary and booster YFV17D yellow fever vaccination. Two healthy male donors, one aged 18 to 30 and one aged 30 to 39 years, were included in the cohort. Blood was drawn at multiple timepoints before and after primary and secondary immunization, with bulk PBMC replicates and cell subsets isolated.

These reads were obtained on an Illumina NovaSeq 6000. TCR cDNA was made using 5'RACE template switching, a step that added a universal primer site and unique molecular identifiers. Priming for cDNA synthesis came from both the TCR alpha and TCR beta constant segments. Libraries were amplified in two PCR steps, with sample barcodes and sequencing adapters added in the second step. Sequencing of libraries was done on Illumina HiSeq 2500 (2x100 bp) or NovaSeq (2x150 bp). On the authors' methods: Demultiplexing of reads and collapsing into UMI consensus sequences were performed with MIGEC, and V(D)J alignment was carried out with MiXCR. Vaccine-responding clonotypes were defined with edgeR using replicate PBMC samples, requiring FDR below 0.01 and a log2 fold change above 5 up to day 15. Bulk clonotypes were assigned CD4 or CD8 identity according to which sequenced CD4 or CD8 repertoire held them at higher abundance. TCRdb reworked the public reads: Q25 trimming with fastp, MiXCR clone assembly, productive beta chains retained. Records with the same CDR3 protein are collapsed into one entry carrying the most frequent genes and DNA. These V and J calls derive from TCRdb rather than the authors' analysis. Within this sample are 350,000 to 450,000 distinct CDR3 sequences, with around 20% of them counted one time only. The leading ten clones occupy roughly 19% of the sample.

The meaning of the sample's treatment or condition label: live attenuated yellow fever vaccine strain. At each blood-draw timepoint, two biological replicates of bulk PBMCs were collected. A standard Ficoll-Paque protocol was used to isolate PBMCs from peripheral blood. RNA was extracted with TriZol from bulk PBMCs, CD4 and CD8 fractions, and dextramer-positive and dextramer-negative fractions. The paper as a whole reports these results and caveats: Most clones expanded after primary vaccination (96% of CD4 and 88% of CD8) were re-detected after the booster, suggesting that broad memory maintenance occurred. Because the study included only a couple of donors, the extent to which the findings can be generalized is limited. Compared with the primary T-cell response, the secondary T-cell response was weaker but faster, peaking on day 5 rather than day 15. A small share of clonotypes occurred in both CD4 and CD8 compartments, likely arising from convergent recombination. Computational filtering was required because FACS-sorted repertoires could contain abundant contaminating clonotypes from the bulk population.

CDR1 and CDR2 were assigned from the germline V gene as SGHRS and YFSETQ. From the cysteine up to the phenylalanine, the CDR3 has a length of 17 residues. Just CDR3 DNA is preserved here, 51 bases in frame from base 1. The V end loses 6 bases and the J end loses 5 bases, and a stretch of 26 bases separates them. This clonotype was counted between two and nine times. Its specific antigen is unknown. Base qualities are not provided; no much larger clone lies one nucleotide away. The sequence was obtained from a man aged 18 to 29 who received the YFV17D yellow fever vaccine. This chain joins TRBV5-1 to TRBJ1-1; TRBD1 is a possible D gene, resting on 5 matching bases. The source material was PBMCs, sampled before the yellow fever booster vaccination. The encoded CDR3 is CASTPTMTALGQTEAFF. At the DNA level, the sequence is TGCGCCAGCACGCCCACCATGACAGCACTTGGGCAGACTGAAGCTTTCTTT.